This TCR beta chain was captured in a study of blood T cell repertoires in COVID-19. Study-level information: The study drew acute and convalescent COVID-19 samples from the United States, Italy and Spain. PBMCs, B-cell-depleted T cells, or T cells provided the cDNA or gDNA that made up the material.

Trimming shortened V by 0 bases and J by 9 bases, and 18 bases separated the two germline ends. Germline V lookup: CDR1 LGHNA, CDR2 YNFKEQ. The CDR3 loop spans 15 amino acids. Original data processing: Amplification of reference gene primers was used by the study to estimate nucleated cell counts. Sequencing was performed with immunoSEQ multiplex PCR; in TCRdb, only in-frame clones are kept and a portion is missing. The V and J calls and clone size come from that table; D and trimming were worked out from the DNA. The data show fewer than 200,000 clones, with nearly 90% seen just once and less than 2% held by the top ten.

This chain links TRBV4-2 with TRBJ2-7; tentatively, D is TRBD1 (5 bases). This clonotype originated in a man between 18 and 29 years old who had recovered from COVID-19. The material sequenced was peripheral blood. The CDR3 DNA follows: TGTGCCAGCAGCCAAGATGAGTTAGGGGCCACGACGCAGTACTTC. Translated, it gives CASSQDELGATTQYF.